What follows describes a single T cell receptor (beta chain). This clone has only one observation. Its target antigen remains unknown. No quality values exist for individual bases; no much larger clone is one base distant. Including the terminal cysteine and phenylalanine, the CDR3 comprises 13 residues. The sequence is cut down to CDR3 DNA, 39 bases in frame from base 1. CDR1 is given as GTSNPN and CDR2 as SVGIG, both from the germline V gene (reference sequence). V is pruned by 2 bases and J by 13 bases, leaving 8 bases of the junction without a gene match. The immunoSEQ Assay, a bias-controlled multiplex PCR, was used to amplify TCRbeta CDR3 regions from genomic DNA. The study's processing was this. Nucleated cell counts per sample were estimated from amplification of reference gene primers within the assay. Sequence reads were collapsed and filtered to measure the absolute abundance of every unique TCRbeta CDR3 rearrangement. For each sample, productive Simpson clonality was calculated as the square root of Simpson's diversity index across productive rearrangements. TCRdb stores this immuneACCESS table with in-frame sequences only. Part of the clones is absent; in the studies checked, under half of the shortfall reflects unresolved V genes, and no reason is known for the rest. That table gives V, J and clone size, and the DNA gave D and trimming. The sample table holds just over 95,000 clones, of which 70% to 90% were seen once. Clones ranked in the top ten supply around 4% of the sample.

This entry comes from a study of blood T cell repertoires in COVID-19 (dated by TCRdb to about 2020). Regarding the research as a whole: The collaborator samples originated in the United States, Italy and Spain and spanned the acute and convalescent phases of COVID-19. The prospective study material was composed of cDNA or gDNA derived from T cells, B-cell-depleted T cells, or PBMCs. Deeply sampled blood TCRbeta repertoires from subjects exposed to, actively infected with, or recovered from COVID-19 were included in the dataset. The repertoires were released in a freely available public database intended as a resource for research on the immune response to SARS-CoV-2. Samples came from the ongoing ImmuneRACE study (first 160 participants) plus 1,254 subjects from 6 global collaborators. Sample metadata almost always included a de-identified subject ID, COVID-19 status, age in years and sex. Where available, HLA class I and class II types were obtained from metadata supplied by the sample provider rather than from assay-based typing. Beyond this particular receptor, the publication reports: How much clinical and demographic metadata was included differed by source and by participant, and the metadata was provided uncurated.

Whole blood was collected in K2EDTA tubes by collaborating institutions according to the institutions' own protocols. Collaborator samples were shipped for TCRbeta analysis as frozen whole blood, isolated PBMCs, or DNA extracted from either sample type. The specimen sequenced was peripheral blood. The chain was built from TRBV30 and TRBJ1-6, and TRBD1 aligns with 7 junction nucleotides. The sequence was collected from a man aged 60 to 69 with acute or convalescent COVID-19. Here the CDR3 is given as CAWSPIRQGPLHF. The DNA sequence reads TGTGCCTGGAGTCCTATTAGACAGGGTCCCCTCCACTTT.